The 3 T cell receptor beta chains reported below all come from one sample, sequenced in a study of early T cells in non-severe SARS-CoV-2 infection. TCRdb processed the 5' RACE reads anew with MiXCR; each CDR3 protein has one entry. The sample carries about 61,000 distinct CDR3 sequences, around 11% recorded once. The sequences come from whole blood, collected at baseline. These receptors came from an adult who was a healthcare worker with PCR-confirmed SARS-CoV-2 infection or an uninfected control (not recorded which). The donor label of this sample is uncertain.

The chain uses TRBV11-2 and TRBJ2-2; TRBD1 aligns across 9 bases. Germline V CDR1 and CDR2: SGHAT, FQNNGV. This CDR3 spans 15 amino acids. Losses at the gene ends were 4 bases for V and 6 bases for J; bases not matched to a gene: 6. The CDR3 coding sequence is TGTGCCAGCAGCTCACAGGGGGCATTGGCCGGGGAGCTGTTTTTT. Protein sequence: CASSSQGALAGELFF.

This clonotype was seen a handful of times. The CDR3 DNA reads TGCAGCGCGGGACAGGGGGCGAATCAGCCCCAGCATTTT. As protein: CSAGQGANQPQHF. The chain joins TRBV29-1 to TRBJ1-5, with 12 bases fitting TRBD1. CDR1 and CDR2 (germline): SQVTM, ANQGSEA. The CDR3 spans 13 residues. The V gene end was trimmed by 7 bases and the J gene end by 4 bases; junction bases not matched to a gene: 2.

The chain combines TRBV6-1 with TRBJ1-6, with TRBD1 matching over 8 bases. With 6 bases clipped from V and 3 bases from J, the junction kept 4 bases outside the gene matches. The CDR3 loop spans 15 amino acids. Germline-derived CDR1 and CDR2 are MNHNS and SASEGT. The CDR3, as DNA: TGTGCCAGCAGCCGCGGACAGGGCTATAATTCACCCCTCCACTTT. Translating it yields CASSRGQGYNSPLHF.